Below, one TCR beta chain is given with its context. Its antigen remains unidentified. The input lacks base qualities; no much larger clone sits a single base away. CDR1 and CDR2, looked up from the germline V gene, are SQVTM and ANQGSEA. V and J lose 0 bases and 2 bases, and a span of 5 bases separates them. From cysteine to phenylalanine, the CDR3 is 12 amino acids long. Kept here is only the CDR3 DNA, which spans 36 bases and is read in frame from base 1. Expansion of CD8+CD57+ cells had been shown by flow cytometry in the patients chosen for sequencing. Severe acquired aplastic anemia was diagnosed in all patients according to International Study of Aplastic Anemia and Agranulocytosis and Camitta criteria. No therapy had been received by the patients at the time of blood sampling. The study deep-sequenced TCR repertoires of sorted CD4+ and CD8+ blood T cells from severe aplastic anemia patients and healthy subjects. In the USA, patient enrollment took place under clinicaltrials.gov protocols 00001620, 01623167, 00001397, 00071045, 00081523 and 00961064. Ficoll-Paque density gradient centrifugation was used to isolate peripheral blood mononuclear cells. Before DNA was extracted, CD4+ and CD8+ T cells were sorted using either FACS or magnetic beads.

Genomic DNA was used as template for profiling of TCR beta VDJ combinations and CDR3 sequences. An Illumina HiSeq 2000 was used for TCR repertoire sequencing. Under the source paper's analysis protocol: Repertoires were assessed using TRBV/TRBJ rearrangement plots, CDR3 size and DJ length profiles, and Simpson's diversity index. The most abundant DNA sequence in the deep sequencing data was taken as the immunodominant clone. CDR3 amino acid sequences were screened for sharing across subjects and compared with published repertoires and the VDJdb database. The raw public reads went through TCRdb reprocessing: fastp at Q25, MiXCR clone calling, in-frame beta chains kept. Rows merge per CDR3 protein into single entries with the most common DNA and genes. None of the V and J calls come from the authors' own analysis; TCRdb made them. This sample comprises 170,000 or so distinct CDR3 sequences, about 50% of them detected only once. In total, the top ten clones hold more than 30% of the sample.

This entry belongs to a study of CD8+CD57+ T cells in acquired aplastic anemia (dated by TCRdb to 2016 to 2019). About the investigation overall: A mean of about 3 ug of DNA, ranging from roughly 0.19 to 30 ug, was extracted from sorted CD4+ and CD8+ cells. CD8+CD57+ expansion was defined as frequency above the mean frequency observed in healthy subjects.

What the study reported, not specific to this receptor: No significant difference in CD8+ Simpson's diversity was found between patients and healthy controls (P=0.060). Although twenty-nine CD8+ CDR3 sequences were shared by patients and controls, these sequences appeared highly expressed in patients and within the immunodominant clones of patients.

The receptor was isolated from a human donor with aplastic anemia. The rearranged chain carries TRBV29-1 and TRBJ2-7, with the D gene call left open. Input material: sorted CD4+, CD8+, or CD8+CD57+ T cells (not recorded which) from PBMCs. The nucleotide sequence reads TGCAGCGTTGAAGACGGAGCCTACGAGCAGTACTTC. Its coded protein is CSVEDGAYEQYF.